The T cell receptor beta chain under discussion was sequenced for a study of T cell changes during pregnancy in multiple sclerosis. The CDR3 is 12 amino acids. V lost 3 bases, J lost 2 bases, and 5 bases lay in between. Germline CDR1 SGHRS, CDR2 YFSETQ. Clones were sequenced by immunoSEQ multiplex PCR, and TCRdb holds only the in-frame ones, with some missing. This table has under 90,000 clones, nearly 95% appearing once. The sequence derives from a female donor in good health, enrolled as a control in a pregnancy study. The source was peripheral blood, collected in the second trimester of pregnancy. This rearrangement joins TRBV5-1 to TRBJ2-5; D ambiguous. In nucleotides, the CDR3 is TGCGCCAGCAGCTCACAGCAAGAGACCCAGTACTTC. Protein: CASSSQQETQYF.